This TCR beta chain was retrieved from a study of T cell responses to AZD1222 COVID-19 vaccine. Study as a whole: Pooling of second doses given at about 4 or about 12 weeks was done. General study results and limits: No day 14 peak samples; only post-peak repertoires were characterized. Variant regions that are unmutated are reportedly the target of nearly half of spike-specific TCRs. Dominant at 160-218 and 743-854, vaccine-associated CD4 TCRs also spanned spike.

This table comes from immunoSEQ multiplex PCR, and its TCRdb copy is limited to in-frame clones, with some not included. The profile shows about 78,000 clones, 65% to 85% of them singletons. To note about this clone: Antigen specificity is unknown.

CDR1 and CDR2 (germline): MNHEY, SVGEGT. The CDR3 extends over 13 amino acids. V shed 6 bases and J shed 3 bases, with 11 bases lying between them. The clonotype was recovered from an adult in good health. The sample here was peripheral blood, taken on day 0 of AZD1222 vaccination. The chain combines TRBV6-2 or TRBV6-3 with TRBJ1-2; D may be TRBD1 (5 bases). For the CDR3, the DNA is TGTGCCAGCAGCTATACAGGAGACTATGGCTACACCTTC. Protein product: CASSYTGDYGYTF.